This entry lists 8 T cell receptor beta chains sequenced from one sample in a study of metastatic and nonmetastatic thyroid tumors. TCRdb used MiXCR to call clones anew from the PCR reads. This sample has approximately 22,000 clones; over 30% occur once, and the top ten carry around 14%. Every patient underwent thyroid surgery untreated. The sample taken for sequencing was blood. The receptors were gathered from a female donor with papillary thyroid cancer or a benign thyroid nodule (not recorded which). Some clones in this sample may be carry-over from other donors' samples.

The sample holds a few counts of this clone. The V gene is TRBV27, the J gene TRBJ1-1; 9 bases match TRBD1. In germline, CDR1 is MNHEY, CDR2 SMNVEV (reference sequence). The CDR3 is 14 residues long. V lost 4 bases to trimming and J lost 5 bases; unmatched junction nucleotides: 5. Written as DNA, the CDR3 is TGTGCCAGCAGTTCTGGACAGGGGAGAACTGAAGCTTTCTTT. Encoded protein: CASSSGQGRTEAFF.

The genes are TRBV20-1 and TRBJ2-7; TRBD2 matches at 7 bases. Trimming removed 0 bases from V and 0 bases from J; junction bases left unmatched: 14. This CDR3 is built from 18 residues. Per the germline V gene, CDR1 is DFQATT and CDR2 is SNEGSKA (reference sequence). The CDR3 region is CSARDLGPGGSRSYEQYF. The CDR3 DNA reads TGCAGTGCTAGAGATCTGGGGCCGGGGGGATCCCGCTCCTACGAGCAGTACTTC.

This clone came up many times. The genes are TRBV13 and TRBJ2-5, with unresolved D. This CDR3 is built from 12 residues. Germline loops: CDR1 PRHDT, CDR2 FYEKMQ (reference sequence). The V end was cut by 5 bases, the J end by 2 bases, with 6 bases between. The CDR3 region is CASSLSQETQYF. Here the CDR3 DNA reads TGTGCCAGCAGCCTATCACAAGAGACCCAGTACTTC.

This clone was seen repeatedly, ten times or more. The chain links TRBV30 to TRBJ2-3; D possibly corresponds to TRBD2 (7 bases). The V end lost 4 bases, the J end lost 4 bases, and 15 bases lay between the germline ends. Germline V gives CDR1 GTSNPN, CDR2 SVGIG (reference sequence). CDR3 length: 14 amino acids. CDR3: CAWTEGGGADTQYF. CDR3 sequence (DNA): TGTGCCTGGACCGAGGGGGGGGGGGCAGATACGCAGTATTTT.

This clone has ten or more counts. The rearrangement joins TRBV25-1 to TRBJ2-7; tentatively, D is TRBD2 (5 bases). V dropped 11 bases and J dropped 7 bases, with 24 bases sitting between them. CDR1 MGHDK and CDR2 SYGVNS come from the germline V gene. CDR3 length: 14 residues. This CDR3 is CAPDGGSPLQEQYF. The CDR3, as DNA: TGTGCCCCTGATGGTGGGAGTCCTTTGCAGGAGCAGTACTTC.

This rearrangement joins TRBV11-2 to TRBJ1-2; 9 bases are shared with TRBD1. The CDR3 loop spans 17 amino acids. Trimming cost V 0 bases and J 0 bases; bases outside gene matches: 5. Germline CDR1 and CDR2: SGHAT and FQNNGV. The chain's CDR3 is CASSLDTRDRANYGYTF. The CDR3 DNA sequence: TGTGCCAGCAGCTTAGACACCAGGGACAGGGCTAACTATGGCTACACCTTC. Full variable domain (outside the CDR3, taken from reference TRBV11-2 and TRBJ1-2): EAGVAQSPRYKIIEKRQSVAFWCNPISGHATLYWYQQILGQGPKLLIQFQNNGVVDDSQLPKDRFSAERLKGVDSTLKIQPAKLEDSAVYLCASSLDTRDRANYGYTFGSGTRLTVV.

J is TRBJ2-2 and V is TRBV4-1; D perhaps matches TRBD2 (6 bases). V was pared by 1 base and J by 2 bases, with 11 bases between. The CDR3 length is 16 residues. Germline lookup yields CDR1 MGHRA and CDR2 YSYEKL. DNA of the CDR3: TGCGCCAGCAGCCAAGGGAGGGGCGTTAACACCGGGGAGCTGTTTTTT. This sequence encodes CASSQGRGVNTGELFF.

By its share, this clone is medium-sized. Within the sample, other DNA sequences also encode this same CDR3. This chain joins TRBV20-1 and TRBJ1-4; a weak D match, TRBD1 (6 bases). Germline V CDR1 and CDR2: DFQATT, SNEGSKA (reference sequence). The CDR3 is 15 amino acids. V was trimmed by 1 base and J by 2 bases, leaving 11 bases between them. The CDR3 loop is CSARGRGSTNEKLFF. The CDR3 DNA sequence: TGCAGTGCTAGAGGGAGGGGGTCGACTAATGAAAAACTGTTTTTT.